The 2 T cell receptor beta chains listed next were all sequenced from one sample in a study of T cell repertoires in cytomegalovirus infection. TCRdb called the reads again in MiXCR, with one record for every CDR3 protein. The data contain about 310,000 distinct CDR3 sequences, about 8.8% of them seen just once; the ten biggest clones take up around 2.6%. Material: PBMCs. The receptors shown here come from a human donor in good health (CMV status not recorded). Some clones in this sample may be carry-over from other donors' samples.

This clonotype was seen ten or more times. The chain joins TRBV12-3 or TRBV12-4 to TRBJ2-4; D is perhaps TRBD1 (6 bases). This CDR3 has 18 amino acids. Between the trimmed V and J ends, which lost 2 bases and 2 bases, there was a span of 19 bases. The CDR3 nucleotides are TGTGCCAGCAGTTTACGACTTGACAGGTCGATACCCAAAAACATTCAGTACTTC. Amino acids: CASSLRLDRSIPKNIQYF.

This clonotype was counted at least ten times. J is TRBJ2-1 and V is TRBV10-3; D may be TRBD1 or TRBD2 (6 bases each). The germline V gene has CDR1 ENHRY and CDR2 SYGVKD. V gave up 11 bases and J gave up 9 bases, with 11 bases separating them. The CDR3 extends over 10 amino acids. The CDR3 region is CAVGGGEQFF. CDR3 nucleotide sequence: TGTGCCGTAGGGGGAGGTGAGCAGTTCTTC.